Listed below are T cell receptor beta chains from one sample, sequenced in a study of post-analysis software for immune sequencing data. In TCRdb, the PCR reads were re-called with MiXCR into one record per CDR3 protein. The sample carries about 170,000 distinct CDR3 sequences, 30% recorded once. The sequencing input was blood. The receptors stem from a girl aged 5-17 years with multiple sclerosis. The conserved cysteine and the conserved F or W are not part of the CDR3 here.

v_gene	j_gene	CDR3aa
TRBV6-1	TRBJ2-6	ASSANRLSGANVLT
TRBV20-1	TRBJ1-5	SAPDGEEGNQPQH
TRBV30	TRBJ2-1	AWDTSPAGEQF
TRBV27	TRBJ1-4	ASGTWDSACPDEKLF
TRBV6-6	TRBJ1-2	ASSFSTGTVGLGYT
TRBV7-9	TRBJ2-3	ASSLEGFADTQY
TRBV6-6	TRBJ2-7	ASSLGADFEQY
TRBV4-2	TRBJ2-1	ASSQTDSPAQF
TRBV15	TRBJ2-2	ATSRDSWNTGELF
TRBV5-1	TRBJ2-2	ASSLTRQTGELF
TRBV6-5	TRBJ2-5	ASSSTAGGTGETQY
TRBV3-1	TRBJ2-4	ASSPRETAAKNIQY
TRBV28	TRBJ1-2	ASRARGYT
TRBV18	TRBJ2-2	ASSPGLNTGELF
TRBV5-1	TRBJ1-2	ASSTGTYGYT
TRBV2	TRBJ2-1	ASSVRNPGLAGGLGF
TRBV10-2	TRBJ2-1	ASRSLAGVKRTYNEQF